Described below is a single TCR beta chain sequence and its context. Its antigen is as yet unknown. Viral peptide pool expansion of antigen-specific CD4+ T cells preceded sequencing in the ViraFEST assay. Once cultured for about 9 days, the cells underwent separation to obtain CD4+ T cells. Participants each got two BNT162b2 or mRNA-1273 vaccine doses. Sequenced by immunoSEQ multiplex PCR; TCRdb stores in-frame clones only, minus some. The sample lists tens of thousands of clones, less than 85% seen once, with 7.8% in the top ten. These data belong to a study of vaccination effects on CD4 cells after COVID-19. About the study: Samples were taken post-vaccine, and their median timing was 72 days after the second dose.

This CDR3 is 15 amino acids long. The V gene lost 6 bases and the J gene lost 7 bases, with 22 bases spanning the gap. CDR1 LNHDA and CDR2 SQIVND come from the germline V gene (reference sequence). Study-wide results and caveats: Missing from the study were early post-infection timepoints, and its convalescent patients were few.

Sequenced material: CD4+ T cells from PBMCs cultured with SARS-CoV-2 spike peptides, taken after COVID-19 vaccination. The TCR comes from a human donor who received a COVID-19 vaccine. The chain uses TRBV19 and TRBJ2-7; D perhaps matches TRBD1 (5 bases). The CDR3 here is CASSMGTGPLREQYF. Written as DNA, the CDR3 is TGTGCCAGTAGCATGGGAACAGGTCCCCTACGAGAGCAGTACTTC.